The clone carrying this T cell receptor (beta chain) was seen a few times. As yet, its antigen is unknown. The sample comes from a study of beta chain features in type 1 diabetes. Of the isolated RNA, all was reverse transcribed, and so the sequenced material was expressed TCRB transcripts. The assay was immunoSEQ multiplex PCR, and TCRdb's table has in-frame clones only and misses some. The data show a few hundred thousand clones, about 15% seen once. The CDR3 has 16 amino acids. Germline V lookup: CDR1 SGHNT, CDR2 YYREEE (reference sequence). V shed 5 bases and J 0 bases; nucleotides not matched to a gene: 9. Cells sorted by CD45RO/CCR7/CD25/CD127/CD95/CD27 comprised CD4+ naive, central memory, regulatory and stem cell-like memory cells. Study outcomes and limitations: The analysis here could not establish whether HLA type shapes TCRB rearrangement.

V usage is TRBV5-4 and J usage is TRBJ1-2, with TRBD1 identical over 8 bases. The source is a young man in good health. The sample taken for sequencing was naive CD4+ T cells from blood. This CDR3 is CASRIPGGDANYGYTF. DNA of the CDR3: TGTGCCAGCAGAATACCAGGGGGCGATGCTAACTATGGCTACACCTTC. The full variable domain, rest sourced from reference TRBV5-4 and TRBJ1-2, is ETGVTQSPTHLIKTRGQQVTLRCSSQSGHNTVSWYQQALGQGPQFIFQYYREEENGRGNFPPRFSGLQFPNYSSELNVNALELDDSALYLCASRIPGGDANYGYTFGSGTRLTVV.